Listed below are T cell receptor beta chains from one sample, sequenced in a study of CD4 T cell repertoires in COVID-19. The data were produced by immunoSEQ multiplex PCR, yet TCRdb's version contains in-frame clones alone and is incomplete. The sample lists approximately 75,000 clones, about 80% seen once, with around 0.59% in the top ten. The specimen comprised CD4+ T cells from peripheral blood, sampled after recovery from COVID-19. The receptor set was obtained from a human donor who had COVID-19. Each CDR3 is given with its conserved first and last residue. D genes are given only for firm matches. The size of a clone is reported for some rows only, either as once, few or many, or as a class for expanded clones.

clone_size: .; v_call: TRBV30; d_call: .; cdr3_length: 11; j_call: TRBJ2-7; cdr3_nt: TGTGCCTGGAGTGTGCGTTCTATACAGTACTTC; cdr3_aa: CAWSVRSIQYF
clone_size: few; v_call: TRBV12-3/TRBV12-4; d_call: .; cdr3_length: 12; j_call: TRBJ1-1; cdr3_nt: TGTGCCAGCAGTTCTTGGACCACTGAAGCTTTCTTT; cdr3_aa: CASSSWTTEAFF
clone_size: .; v_call: TRBV6-1; d_call: .; cdr3_length: 13; j_call: TRBJ2-4; cdr3_nt: TGTGCCAGCAGTGAAGATGATCTCGGACGGCAGTACTTC; cdr3_aa: CASSEDDLGRQYF
clone_size: .; v_call: TRBV3-1/TRBV3-2; d_call: .; cdr3_length: 14; j_call: TRBJ2-7; cdr3_nt: TGTGCCAGCAGCCAAGGTTGGGAAGTCTACGAGCAGTACTTC; cdr3_aa: CASSQGWEVYEQYF
clone_size: .; v_call: TRBV6-2/TRBV6-3; d_call: .; cdr3_length: 14; j_call: TRBJ1-1; cdr3_nt: TGTGCCAGCAGTTACGAGCCCGTAAGCACTGAAGCTTTCTTT; cdr3_aa: CASSYEPVSTEAFF
clone_size: .; v_call: TRBV28; d_call: .; cdr3_length: 14; j_call: TRBJ1-2; cdr3_nt: TGTGCCAGCAGATCAGCCGGGACAAGCTATGGCTACACCTTC; cdr3_aa: CASRSAGTSYGYTF
clone_size: .; v_call: TRBV5-1; d_call: TRBD1; cdr3_length: 16; j_call: TRBJ1-2; cdr3_nt: TGCGCCAGCAGCTATCGATCCGGGACAGGGTTCTCAGGCTACACCTTC; cdr3_aa: CASSYRSGTGFSGYTF
clone_size: .; v_call: TRBV5-1; d_call: .; cdr3_length: 17; j_call: TRBJ1-5; cdr3_nt: TGCGCCAGCAGCGGGGAGGGGGGCAGACCTAGAAACCAGCCCCAGCATTTT; cdr3_aa: CASSGEGGRPRNQPQHF
clone_size: .; v_call: TRBV5-4; d_call: TRBD1; cdr3_length: 15; j_call: TRBJ1-6; cdr3_nt: TGTGCCAGCAGACCTGACAGGGAGGTGCGCTCACCCCTCCACTTT; cdr3_aa: CASRPDREVRSPLHF
clone_size: .; v_call: TRBV6-5; d_call: .; cdr3_length: 13; j_call: TRBJ1-2; cdr3_nt: TGTGCCATAGGCGAGGGGCAGGGCGGCGGCTACACCTTC; cdr3_aa: CAIGEGQGGGYTF
clone_size: .; v_call: TRBV14; d_call: TRBD1; cdr3_length: 19; j_call: TRBJ1-1; cdr3_nt: TGTGCCAGCAGCCAAAACCCGACAGGGGCTGAGGGGATGAACACTGAAGCTTTCTTT; cdr3_aa: CASSQNPTGAEGMNTEAFF
clone_size: .; v_call: TRBV5-1; d_call: .; cdr3_length: 15; j_call: TRBJ2-5; cdr3_nt: TGCGCCAGCAGCAGGTGGGGGGCGCGGGAAGAGACCCAGTACTTC; cdr3_aa: CASSRWGAREETQYF
clone_size: .; v_call: TRBV5-1; d_call: TRBD2; cdr3_length: 17; j_call: TRBJ2-3; cdr3_nt: TGCGCCAGCAGCCCTACCGGACTAGCGGGCAGTACAGATACGCAGTATTTT; cdr3_aa: CASSPTGLAGSTDTQYF
clone_size: once; v_call: TRBV15; d_call: .; cdr3_length: 15; j_call: TRBJ1-2; cdr3_nt: TGTGCCACCAGCAGAGGAGTAGTAGGGGACTATGGCTACACCTTC; cdr3_aa: CATSRGVVGDYGYTF
clone_size: .; v_call: TRBV6-5; d_call: TRBD2; cdr3_length: 15; j_call: TRBJ2-7; cdr3_nt: TGTGCCAGCAGATTGACTAGCGGGAGTAACTACGAGCAGTACTTC; cdr3_aa: CASRLTSGSNYEQYF
clone_size: .; v_call: TRBV11-2; d_call: TRBD1; cdr3_length: 17; j_call: TRBJ1-2; cdr3_nt: TGTGCCAGCAGCTCTAGCCTCGGGACAGGGCGGGGCTATGGCTACACCTTC; cdr3_aa: CASSSSLGTGRGYGYTF
clone_size: .; v_call: TRBV6-5; d_call: .; cdr3_length: 13; j_call: TRBJ1-5; cdr3_nt: TGTGCCAGCGGTACACCTGCCAATCAGCCCCAGCATTTT; cdr3_aa: CASGTPANQPQHF
clone_size: few; v_call: TRBV6-5; d_call: TRBD2; cdr3_length: 15; j_call: TRBJ2-7; cdr3_nt: TGTGCCAGCAGTTACCCGACTAGCGGGTCCTACGAGCAGTACTTC; cdr3_aa: CASSYPTSGSYEQYF
clone_size: few; v_call: TRBV5-4; d_call: .; cdr3_length: 13; j_call: TRBJ2-4; cdr3_nt: TGTGCCAGCAGCTTGCAAGGGGAAAACATTCAGTACTTC; cdr3_aa: CASSLQGENIQYF
clone_size: .; v_call: TRBV24-1; d_call: .; cdr3_length: 15; j_call: TRBJ1-6; cdr3_nt: TGTGCCACCAGTGCCTGGGGCCCGGGTTGGTCACCCCTCCACTTT; cdr3_aa: CATSAWGPGWSPLHF
clone_size: .; v_call: TRBV7-2; d_call: .; cdr3_length: 16; j_call: TRBJ2-3; cdr3_nt: TGTGCCAGCAGCTTCGCCTCAGGGCAGGGCACAGATACGCAGTATTTT; cdr3_aa: CASSFASGQGTDTQYF
clone_size: .; v_call: TRBV27; d_call: TRBD2; cdr3_length: 17; j_call: TRBJ2-7; cdr3_nt: TGTGCCAGCAGTTTATGGGGCCGGGAGGGCGTTCGGAGCGAGCAGTACTTC; cdr3_aa: CASSLWGREGVRSEQYF
clone_size: once; v_call: TRBV11-2; d_call: .; cdr3_length: 13; j_call: TRBJ2-7; cdr3_nt: TGTGCCAGCAGCTTAGATCAGGTCGGGGAGCAGTACTTC; cdr3_aa: CASSLDQVGEQYF